This TCR beta chain emerged from a study of blood T cells in healthy people across ages. In terms of origin and age, donors were healthy Caucasian individuals from Russia aged roughly 6 to 95. Alongside a J-beta primer mix, a sample-barcoded 5' primer served in a second PCR lasting roughly 7 to 11 cycles. A 12-random-nucleotide template-switch adaptor tagged each cDNA molecule. TCRdb re-called the 5' RACE reads through MiXCR, storing one row per CDR3 protein. The data contain around 850,000 distinct CDR3 sequences, 30% to 45% of them singletons. General study points: Comparison with aged donors showed that long-lived donors had more naive CD4+ cells and higher diversity. Donor CMV status was unknown, possibly confounding expanded clonotype changes.

A word on this clonotype: Its antigen is not identified.

CDR1 is SGHDT, CDR2 YYEEEE, per germline. This CDR3 has 14 residues. With V trimmed by 3 bases and J by 15 bases, 10 bases remained unmatched. This clonotype was sampled from a man between 18 and 29 years old in good health. This rearrangement joins TRBV5-6 to TRBJ2-1; 12 bases match TRBD2. Sequenced sample: blood. In nucleotides, the CDR3 is TGTGCCAGCAGCTACCTAGCGGGGGGGCCAGTAACGTTCTTC. It codes for CASSYLAGGPVTFF.